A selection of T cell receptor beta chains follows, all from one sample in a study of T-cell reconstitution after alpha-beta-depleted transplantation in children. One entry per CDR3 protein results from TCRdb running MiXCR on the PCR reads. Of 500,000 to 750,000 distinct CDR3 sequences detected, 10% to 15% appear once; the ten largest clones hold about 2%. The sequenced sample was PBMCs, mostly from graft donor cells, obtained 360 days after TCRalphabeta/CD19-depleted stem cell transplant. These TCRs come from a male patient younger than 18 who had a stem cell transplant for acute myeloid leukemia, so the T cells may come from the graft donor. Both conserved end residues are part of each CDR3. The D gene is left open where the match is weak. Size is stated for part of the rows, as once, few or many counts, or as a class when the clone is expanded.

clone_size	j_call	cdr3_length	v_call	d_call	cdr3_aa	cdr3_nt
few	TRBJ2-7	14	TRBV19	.	CASSIGGGYHEQYF	TGTGCCAGTAGTATAGGTGGAGGGTACCACGAGCAGTACTTC
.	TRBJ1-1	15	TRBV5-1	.	CASSPLDGPNTEAFF	TGCGCCAGCAGCCCCCTGGACGGCCCGAACACTGAAGCTTTCTTT
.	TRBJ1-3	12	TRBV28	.	CASSFVDNTIYF	TGTGCCAGCAGTTTTGTGGATAACACCATATATTTT
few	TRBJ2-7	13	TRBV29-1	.	CSVGGSAGYEQYF	TGCAGCGTTGGGGGAAGCGCGGGCTACGAGCAGTACTTC
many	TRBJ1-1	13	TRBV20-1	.	CSAKSKRNTEAFF	TGCAGTGCGAAGAGCAAGAGGAACACTGAAGCTTTCTTT
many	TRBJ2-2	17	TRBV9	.	CASSVADAPLNTGELFF	TGTGCCAGCAGCGTAGCTGATGCTCCCTTGAACACCGGGGAGCTGTTTTTT
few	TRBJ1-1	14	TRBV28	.	CASSTWGGDTEAFF	TGTGCCAGCAGCACATGGGGAGGGGACACTGAAGCTTTCTTT
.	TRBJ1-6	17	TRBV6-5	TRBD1	CASSYPGTGVRNSPLHF	TGTGCCAGCAGTTACCCCGGGACAGGGGTACGTAATTCACCCCTCCACTTT
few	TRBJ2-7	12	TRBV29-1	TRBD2	CSVSGSLYEQYF	TGCAGCGTTAGCGGGAGCTTGTACGAGCAGTACTTC
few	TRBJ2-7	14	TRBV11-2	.	CASSLARVPYEQYF	TGTGCCAGCAGCTTAGCAAGGGTCCCCTACGAGCAGTACTTC
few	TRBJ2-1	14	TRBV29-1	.	CSVAVVADYNEQFF	TGCAGCGTTGCAGTTGTAGCGGACTACAATGAGCAGTTCTTC
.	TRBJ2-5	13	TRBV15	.	CATSRRESETQYF	TGTGCCACCAGCCGCAGGGAATCAGAGACCCAGTACTTC
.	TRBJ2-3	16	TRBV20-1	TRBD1	CSARVPWTGGADTQYF	TGCAGTGCTAGAGTGCCCTGGACAGGGGGCGCAGATACGCAGTATTTT
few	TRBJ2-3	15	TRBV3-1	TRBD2	CASSHEREGPDTQYF	TGTGCCAGCAGTCATGAGCGGGAGGGCCCAGATACGCAGTATTTT
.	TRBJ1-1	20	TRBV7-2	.	CASSRQADFRGLVGQAEAFF	TGTGCCAGCAGCCGGCAAGCAGACTTCAGAGGTTTGGTAGGCCAGGCTGAAGCTTTCTTT
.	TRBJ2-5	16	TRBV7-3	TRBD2	CASSAWAGGPQETQYF	TGTGCCAGCAGCGCGTGGGCGGGAGGCCCACAAGAGACCCAGTACTTC
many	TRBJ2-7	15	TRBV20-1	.	CSARGPSGFVYEQYF	TGCAGTGCCAGGGGGCCTAGCGGGTTTGTTTACGAGCAGTACTTC
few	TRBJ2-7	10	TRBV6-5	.	CATLAYEQYF	TGTGCCACATTAGCCTACGAGCAGTACTTC
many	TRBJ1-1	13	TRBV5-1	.	CASSLGGNTEAFF	TGTGCCAGCAGCTTAGGGGGGAACACTGAAGCTTTCTTT
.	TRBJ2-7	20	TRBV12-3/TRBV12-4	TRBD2	CASTFGPPLAGQSMGYEQYF	TGTGCCAGCACTTTCGGGCCCCCCCTAGCGGGGCAATCGATGGGGTACGAGCAGTACTTC
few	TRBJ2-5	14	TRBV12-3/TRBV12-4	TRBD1	CASRTTGARETQYF	TGTGCCAGCAGGACCACAGGGGCTAGGGAGACCCAGTACTTC
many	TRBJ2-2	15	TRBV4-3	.	CASSLLSAGAGELFF	TGCGCCAGCAGCCTGCTGTCGGCAGGGGCCGGGGAGCTGTTTTTT
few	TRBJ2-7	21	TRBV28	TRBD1	CASSPRDRGLPNYPYGYEQYF	TGTGCCAGCAGTCCCCGGGACAGGGGGCTCCCAAACTATCCGTACGGCTACGAGCAGTACTTC
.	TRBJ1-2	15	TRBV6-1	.	CASSIQGGGGYGYTF	TGTGCCAGTTCTATACAGGGCGGGGGAGGCTATGGCTACACCTTC
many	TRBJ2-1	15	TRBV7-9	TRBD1	CASSPGQVSYNEQFF	TGTGCCAGCAGCCCGGGACAGGTCTCCTACAATGAGCAGTTCTTC
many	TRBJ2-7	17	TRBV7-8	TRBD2	CASSFDRRRGGPYEQYF	TGTGCCAGCAGCTTTGATCGTCGGCGGGGGGGGCCCTACGAGCAGTACTTC
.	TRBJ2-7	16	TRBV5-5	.	CASSLGRGLVGVEQYF	TGTGCCAGCAGCTTGGGCAGGGGCCTTGTTGGGGTCGAGCAGTACTTC
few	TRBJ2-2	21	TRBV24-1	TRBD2	CATSAVPGLAGQGPCTGELFF	TGTGCCACCAGTGCCGTTCCGGGACTAGCGGGACAAGGGCCCTGCACCGGGGAGCTGTTTTTT
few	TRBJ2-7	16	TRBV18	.	CASSHQYGGGGYEQYF	TGTGCCAGCTCACACCAGTACGGAGGTGGCGGGTACGAGCAGTACTTC
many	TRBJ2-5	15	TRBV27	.	CASSLSLGEGETQYF	TGTGCCAGCAGTTTATCCTTGGGTGAGGGAGAGACCCAGTACTTC
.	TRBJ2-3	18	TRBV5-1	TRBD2	CASSPTGSGRTSTDTQYF	TGCGCCAGCAGCCCTACAGGAAGCGGGAGGACTAGCACAGATACGCAGTATTTT
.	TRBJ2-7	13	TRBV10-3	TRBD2	CAIRLAGFYEQYF	TGTGCCATCAGGCTAGCGGGGTTCTACGAGCAGTACTTC
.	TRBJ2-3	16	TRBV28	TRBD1	CASSSAGTGSADTQYF	TGTGCCAGCAGTTCCGCCGGGACAGGGTCGGCAGATACGCAGTATTTT
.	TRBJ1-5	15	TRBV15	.	CATSSTGFGNQPQHF	TGTGCCACCAGCAGCACAGGGTTCGGCAATCAGCCCCAGCATTTT
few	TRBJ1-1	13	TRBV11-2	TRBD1	CASSFTGGDEAFF	TGTGCCAGCAGCTTTACAGGGGGTGATGAAGCTTTCTTT
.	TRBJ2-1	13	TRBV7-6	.	CASSLIANNEQFF	TGTGCCAGCAGCTTAATAGCAAACAATGAGCAGTTCTTC
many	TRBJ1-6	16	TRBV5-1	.	CASSLAGSSYNSPLHF	TGCGCCAGCAGCTTGGCGGGGAGCTCCTATAATTCACCCCTCCACTTT
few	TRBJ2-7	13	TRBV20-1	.	CSASLKRNYEQYF	TGCAGTGCTAGTCTTAAGCGGAACTACGAGCAGTACTTC
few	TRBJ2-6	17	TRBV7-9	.	CASSPRTGAGGANVLTF	TGTGCCAGCAGCCCTCGAACGGGGGCTGGGGGGGCCAACGTCCTGACTTTC
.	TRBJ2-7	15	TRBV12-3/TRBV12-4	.	CASSLVGGAAYEQYF	TGTGCCAGCAGTTTAGTTGGGGGAGCAGCCTACGAGCAGTACTTC
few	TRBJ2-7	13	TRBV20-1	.	CSARGEEPYEQYF	TGCAGTGCTAGAGGGGAGGAACCCTACGAGCAGTACTTC
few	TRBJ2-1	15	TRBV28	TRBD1	CASSLRGTGVNEQFF	TGTGCCAGCAGTTTACGGGGGACAGGGGTCAATGAGCAGTTCTTC